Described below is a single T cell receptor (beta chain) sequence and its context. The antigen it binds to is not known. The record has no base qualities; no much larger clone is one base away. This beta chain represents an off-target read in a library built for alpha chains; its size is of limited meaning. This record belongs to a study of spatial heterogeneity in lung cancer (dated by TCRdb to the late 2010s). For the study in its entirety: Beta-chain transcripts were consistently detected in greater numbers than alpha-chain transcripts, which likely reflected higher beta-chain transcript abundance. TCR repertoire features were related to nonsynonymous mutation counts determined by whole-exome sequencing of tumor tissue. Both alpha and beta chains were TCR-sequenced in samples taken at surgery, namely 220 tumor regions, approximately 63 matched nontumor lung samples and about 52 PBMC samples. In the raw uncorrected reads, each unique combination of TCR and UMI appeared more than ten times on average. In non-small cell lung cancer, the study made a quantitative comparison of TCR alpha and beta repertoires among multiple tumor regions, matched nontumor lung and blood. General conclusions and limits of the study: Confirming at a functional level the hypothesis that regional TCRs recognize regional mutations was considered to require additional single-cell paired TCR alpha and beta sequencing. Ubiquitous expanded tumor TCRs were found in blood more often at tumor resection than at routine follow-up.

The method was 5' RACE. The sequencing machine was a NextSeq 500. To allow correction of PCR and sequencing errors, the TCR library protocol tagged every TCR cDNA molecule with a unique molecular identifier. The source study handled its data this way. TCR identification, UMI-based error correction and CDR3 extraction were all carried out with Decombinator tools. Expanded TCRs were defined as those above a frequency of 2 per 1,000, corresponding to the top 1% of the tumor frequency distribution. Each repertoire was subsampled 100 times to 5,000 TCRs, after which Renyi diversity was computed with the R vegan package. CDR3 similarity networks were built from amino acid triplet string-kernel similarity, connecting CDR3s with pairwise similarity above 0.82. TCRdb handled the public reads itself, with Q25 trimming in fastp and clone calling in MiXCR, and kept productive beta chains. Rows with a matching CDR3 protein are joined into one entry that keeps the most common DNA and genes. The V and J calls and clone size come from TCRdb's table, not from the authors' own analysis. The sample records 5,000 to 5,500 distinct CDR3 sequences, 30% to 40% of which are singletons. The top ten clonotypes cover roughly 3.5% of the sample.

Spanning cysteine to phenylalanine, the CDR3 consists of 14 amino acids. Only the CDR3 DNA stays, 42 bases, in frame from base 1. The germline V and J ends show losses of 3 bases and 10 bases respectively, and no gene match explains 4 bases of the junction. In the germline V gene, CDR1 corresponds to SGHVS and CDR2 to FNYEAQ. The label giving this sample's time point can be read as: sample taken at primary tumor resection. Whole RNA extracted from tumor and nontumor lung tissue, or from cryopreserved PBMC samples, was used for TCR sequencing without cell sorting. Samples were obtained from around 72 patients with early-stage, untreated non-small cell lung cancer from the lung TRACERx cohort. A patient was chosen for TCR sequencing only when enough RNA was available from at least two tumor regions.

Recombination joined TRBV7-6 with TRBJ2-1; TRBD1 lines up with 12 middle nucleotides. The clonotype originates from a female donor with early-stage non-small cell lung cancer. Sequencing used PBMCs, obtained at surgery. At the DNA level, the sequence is TGTGCCAGCAGCTTCGGGACAGGGGGCAACGAGCAGTTCTTC. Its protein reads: CASSFGTGGNEQFF.